The text below deals with one T cell receptor (beta chain). The CDR3 runs to 13 residues. CDR1 and CDR2 (germline): SQVTM, ANQGSEA. Trimming took 7 bases from V and 0 from J, leaving 10 bases between them. This sample is drawn from a study of technical replicates of blood from a handful of donors. The data were produced by immunoSEQ multiplex PCR, yet TCRdb's version contains in-frame clones alone and is incomplete. The repertoire consists of approximately 93,000 clones, with about 93% occurring once and the leading ten covering approximately 0.26%. The V and J genes are TRBV29-1 and TRBJ2-4; maybe TRBD2 (6 bases). Sequenced material: T cells isolated from PBMCs. The source of this sequence is a human donor in good health. The CDR3 spells CSAGDLAKNIQYF. CDR3 sequence (DNA): TGCAGCGCCGGGGACTTAGCCAAAAACATTCAGTACTTC.